This T cell receptor beta chain was sequenced in a study of T-cell memory formation after mild COVID-19. The J segment lost 4 bases and the V segment lost 5 bases, leaving 10 bases of the junction unmatched. Per germline, CDR1 SGHVS and CDR2 FQNEAQ. This CDR3 has 15 amino acids. TCRdb re-called the 5' RACE reads with MiXCR, one entry per CDR3 protein. The data hold about 400,000 distinct CDR3 sequences, with about a sixth observed a single time. This clonotype has a handful of counts. Sample: PBMCs or a T cell subset sorted from them (not recorded which). The TCR originated in a man younger than 35 who had mild COVID-19 (a few samples of this study predate the infection). Cell type and time point are not known. V and J are TRBV7-8 and TRBJ1-1; 7 nucleotides match TRBD1. The CDR3 DNA reads TGTGCCAGCAGCCAAGACAGGGTCGGAAGCACTGAAGCTTTCTTT. Translating it yields CASSQDRVGSTEAFF. The entire variable domain, with the rest obtained from reference TRBV7-8 and TRBJ1-1, is as follows: GAGVSQSPRYKVAKRGQDVALRCDPISGHVSLFWYQQALGQGPEFLTYFQNEAQLDKSGLPSDRFFAERPEGSVSTLKIQRTQQEDSAVYLCASSQDRVGSTEAFFGQGTRLTVV.